These 17 T cell receptor beta chains originate from one sample sequenced in a study of Ad26.COV2.S vaccination and SARS-CoV-2 variants. Repertoires were generated with immunoSEQ multiplex PCR, while TCRdb's copy carries only in-frame clones and drops some. Among 350,000 to 450,000 clones listed, roughly 80% were seen once. Treatment indicated: around 19 received Ad26.COV2.S at low or high dose, single or two shots; about five received placebo; per-sample allocation not given. Vaccine and placebo recipients were sampled on day 63 after the first injection. The material was peripheral blood, obtained in a trial of Ad26.COV2.S vaccine versus placebo. Receptors originate from a person between 18 and 60 years old who received the Ad26.COV2.S COVID-19 vaccine or a placebo.

The rearrangement joins TRBV5-1 to TRBJ1-5; D is perhaps TRBD1 (5 bases). Trimming stripped 0 bases from V and 6 bases from J, with 13 bases between. The CDR3 length is 15 residues. Germline V gives CDR1 SGHRS, CDR2 YFSETQ. For the CDR3, the DNA is TGCGCCAGCAGCTTGGGAGGGGTAGGTGGTCAGCCCCAGCATTTT. Translated, it gives CASSLGGVGGQPQHF.

V usage is TRBV3-1 (or the pseudogene TRBV3-2) and J usage is TRBJ2-7, with 12 bases matching TRBD2. Unmatched junction bases numbered 6, after V lost 6 bases and J lost 6 bases. Germline loops: CDR1 LGHDT, CDR2 YNNKEL (reference sequence). The CDR3 has 14 residues. DNA of the CDR3: TGTGCCAGCAGTCAGACTAGCGGGAGCTCCGAGCAGTACTTC. This gives the protein CASSQTSGSSEQYF.

J is TRBJ1-3 and V is TRBV27; the match to TRBD1 covers 8 bases. V shed 5 bases and J 2 bases; nucleotides not matched to a gene: 8. This CDR3 region has 16 residues. The germline gives CDR1 MNHEY, CDR2 SMNVEV (reference sequence). CDR3 region: CASSPLTGGTGNTIYF. The DNA for the CDR3 is TGTGCCAGCAGTCCTCTAACAGGGGGAACTGGAAACACCATATATTTT.

This chain links TRBV5-1 with TRBJ2-2; no firm D call. From germline, CDR1 is SGHRS and CDR2 YFSETQ. This CDR3 has 15 amino acids. Trimming pared 0 bases from V and 0 bases from J, leaving 6 bases between. The CDR3 sequence: CASSLAASNTGELFF. The CDR3 bases are TGCGCCAGCAGCTTGGCGGCTTCGAACACCGGGGAGCTGTTTTTT.

The chain carries TRBV11-2 and TRBJ1-3; weak D call: TRBD1 (5 bases). V gave up 5 bases and J gave up 5 bases, with 16 bases separating them. This CDR3 is built from 15 residues. The germline V gene encodes CDR1 SGHAT and CDR2 FQNNGV. CDR3 sequence reads: CASSPQRGVRNTIYF. The CDR3 DNA is TGTGCCAGCAGCCCCCAGCGGGGGGTTCGAAACACCATATATTTT.

The V and J genes are TRBV7-2 and TRBJ1-1; no definite D call. CDR1 is SGHTA and CDR2 is FQGNSA in the germline V gene. The CDR3 loop spans 14 amino acids. Trimming pared 1 base from V and 4 bases from J, leaving 10 bases between. CDR3 nucleotide sequence: TGTGCCAGCAGCTTAGTTCCGGTCGGCACTGAAGCTTTCTTT. Protein product: CASSLVPVGTEAFF.

This chain links TRBV4-1 with TRBJ2-3; TRBD2 matches 9 bases. Germline lookup yields CDR1 MGHRA and CDR2 YSYEKL. After removal of 4 bases from V and 5 bases from J, the junction contained 7 bases not matched to a gene. This CDR3 has 15 amino acids. In nucleotides, the CDR3 is TGCGCCAGCAGCCGATTAGCGGGAGAAGGAGATACGCAGTATTTT. Translation gives CASSRLAGEGDTQYF.

The CDR3 protein is CASSVEGDFSYEQYF. Here the CDR3 DNA reads TGTGCCAGCAGCGTAGAGGGGGACTTCTCCTACGAGCAGTACTTC. V usage is TRBV9 and J usage is TRBJ2-7; either TRBD1 or TRBD2 may supply D (6 bases each). This CDR3 has 15 amino acids. Germline V gene data show CDR1 as SGDLS and CDR2 as YYNGEE. The germline V and J ends were trimmed by 0 bases and 0 bases, with 10 bases remaining between them.

This clone showed up just a few times. The chain uses TRBV6-2 or TRBV6-3 and TRBJ1-6, with D possibly matching TRBD1 (5 bases). In germline, CDR1 is MNHEY, CDR2 SVGEGT. V gave up 2 bases and J gave up 8 bases, with 13 bases separating them. This CDR3 region has 15 residues. Written as DNA, the CDR3 is TGTGCCAGCAGTTACAGTGTAGGGGTTGATTCACCCCTCCACTTT. It is translated as CASSYSVGVDSPLHF.

The V gene is TRBV15, the J gene TRBJ1-6; D is undetermined. Trimming pared 1 base from V and 7 bases from J, leaving 11 bases between. Germline assignment: CDR1 LNHNV and CDR2 YYDKDF (reference sequence). CDR3 length: 15 residues. The CDR3 loop reads CATSRVGHPNSPLHF. CDR3 DNA sequence: TGTGCCACCAGCAGAGTTGGCCACCCAAATTCACCCCTCCACTTT.

This rearrangement joins TRBV9 to TRBJ2-7; the D is unclear. Germline-derived CDR1 and CDR2 are SGDLS and YYNGEE. This CDR3 region has 14 residues. Trimming shortened V by 1 base and J by 6 bases, and 14 bases separated the two germline ends. In DNA form, the CDR3 reads TGTGCCAGCAGCGTAAGCGTCCTGGCCTCCGAGCAGTACTTC. Residues: CASSVSVLASEQYF.

The genes are TRBV7-9 and TRBJ2-1, with D unresolved. V was shortened by 6 bases and J by 4 bases, with 4 bases between the two germline ends. The germline gives CDR1 SEHNR, CDR2 FQNEAQ (reference sequence). CDR3 size: 11 residues. The CDR3 DNA reads as TGTGCCAGCAGGTATTACAATGAGCAGTTCTTC. It translates to CASRYYNEQFF.

A single count supports this clone. The rearrangement links TRBV9 to TRBJ1-2; D ambiguous. Germline assignment: CDR1 SGDLS and CDR2 YYNGEE. The CDR3 sequence is 15 residues long. V gave up 3 bases and J gave up 1 base, with 13 bases separating them. The CDR3 loop reads CASSARQQINYGYTF. CDR3 in DNA: TGTGCCAGCAGCGCAAGACAACAGATTAACTATGGCTACACCTTC.

This clone came up a few times. Here the CDR3 reads CASSNLGSYNSPLHF. CDR3 nucleotides: TGTGCCAGCAGCAATCTTGGGTCTTATAATTCACCCCTCCACTTT. The rearrangement joins TRBV7-8 to TRBJ1-6; no definite D call. Trimming left V 5 bases short and J 4 bases short, with 12 bases between. CDR3 length equals 15 residues. CDR1 is SGHVS and CDR2 is FQNEAQ in the germline V gene.

V and J are TRBV5-5 and TRBJ1-1; a possible D gene is TRBD1 (5 bases). The germline gives CDR1 SGHKS, CDR2 YYEKEE (reference sequence). CDR3 length: 14 residues. V was trimmed by 0 bases and J by 6 bases, leaving 12 bases between them. Written as DNA, the CDR3 is TGTGCCAGCAGCTTGGGGGCAGGGCTAGCTGAAGCTTTCTTT. This sequence encodes CASSLGAGLAEAFF.

This clone occurred a few times. The chain links TRBV12-3 or TRBV12-4 to TRBJ1-5; no reliable D call. The CDR3 covers 13 residues. Trimming shortened V by 3 bases and J by 0 bases, and 3 bases separated the two germline ends. As DNA, the CDR3 is TGTGCCAGCAGTTTCAGTAGCAATCAGCCCCAGCATTTT. Protein sequence: CASSFSSNQPQHF.

The chain uses TRBV27 and TRBJ2-1; D unclear. CDR3 size: 12 residues. From germline, CDR1 is MNHEY and CDR2 SMNVEV (reference sequence). V was cut by 2 bases and J by 6 bases, with 5 bases left in between. CDR3 loop: CASSLVGNEQFF. CDR3 DNA: TGTGCCAGCAGTTTAGTTGGCAATGAGCAGTTCTTC.